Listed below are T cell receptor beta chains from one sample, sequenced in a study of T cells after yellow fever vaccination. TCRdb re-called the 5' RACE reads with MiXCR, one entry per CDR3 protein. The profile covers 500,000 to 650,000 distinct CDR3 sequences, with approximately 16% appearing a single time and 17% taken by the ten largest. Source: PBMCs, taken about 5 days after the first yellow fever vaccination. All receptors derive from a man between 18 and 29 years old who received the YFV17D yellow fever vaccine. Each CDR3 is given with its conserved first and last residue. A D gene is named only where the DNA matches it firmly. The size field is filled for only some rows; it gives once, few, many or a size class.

cdr3_aa: CASHQGVGTDTQYF; cdr3_nt: TGTGCCAGTCACCAGGGGGTCGGCACAGATACGCAGTATTTT; clone_size: few; d_call: TRBD1; v_call: TRBV28; j_call: TRBJ2-3
cdr3_aa: CASSRLVDSPLHF; cdr3_nt: TGTGCCAGCAGCCGTTTGGTGGATTCACCCCTCCACTTT; clone_size: .; d_call: .; v_call: TRBV7-2; j_call: TRBJ1-6
cdr3_aa: CASRRVGTDTQYF; cdr3_nt: TGTGCCAGCAGGCGGGTTGGCACAGATACGCAGTATTTT; clone_size: .; d_call: .; v_call: TRBV2; j_call: TRBJ2-3
cdr3_aa: CASSETGQGDGKLFF; cdr3_nt: TGTGCCAGCAGTGAGACCGGACAGGGTGATGGAAAACTGTTTTTT; clone_size: .; d_call: TRBD1; v_call: TRBV6-4; j_call: TRBJ1-4
cdr3_aa: CASSLGLVREQFF; cdr3_nt: TGTGCCAGCAGCCTCGGACTAGTCCGTGAGCAGTTCTTC; clone_size: .; d_call: TRBD2; v_call: TRBV7-2; j_call: TRBJ2-1
cdr3_aa: CASSPSDSNEQFF; cdr3_nt: TGTGCCAGCTCACCATCGGACAGCAATGAGCAGTTCTTC; clone_size: few; d_call: .; v_call: TRBV18; j_call: TRBJ2-1
cdr3_aa: CSARRPSGDNEQFF; cdr3_nt: TGCAGTGCTAGAAGGCCTAGCGGGGACAATGAGCAGTTCTTC; clone_size: .; d_call: TRBD2; v_call: TRBV20-1; j_call: TRBJ2-1
cdr3_aa: CASSYIGAGGPQHF; cdr3_nt: TGTGCCAGCAGTTACATAGGTGCCGGGGGGCCCCAGCATTTT; clone_size: .; d_call: .; v_call: TRBV6-5; j_call: TRBJ1-5
cdr3_aa: CSAEGLGAGQYF; cdr3_nt: TGCAGCGCTGAAGGTCTTGGAGCAGGCCAGTACTTC; clone_size: .; d_call: .; v_call: TRBV29-1; j_call: TRBJ2-5
cdr3_aa: CATRAGGNYGYTF; cdr3_nt: TGTGCCACGCGGGCCGGGGGAAACTATGGCTACACCTTC; clone_size: .; d_call: .; v_call: TRBV10-3; j_call: TRBJ1-2
cdr3_aa: CASSYGGAENIQYF; cdr3_nt: TGTGCCAGCAGTTACGGGGGGGCGGAAAACATTCAGTACTTC; clone_size: few; d_call: .; v_call: TRBV6-5; j_call: TRBJ2-4
cdr3_aa: CASSPGAQYEQYF; cdr3_nt: TGTGCCAGCAGCCCGGGGGCTCAATACGAGCAGTACTTC; clone_size: few; d_call: .; v_call: TRBV5-8; j_call: TRBJ2-7
cdr3_aa: CASSLTSGKADTQYF; cdr3_nt: TGCGCCAGCAGCTTGACTAGCGGAAAGGCAGATACGCAGTATTTT; clone_size: few; d_call: TRBD2; v_call: TRBV5-1; j_call: TRBJ2-3
cdr3_aa: CASSQDQARELFF; cdr3_nt: TGTGCCAGCAGCCAAGATCAGGCCCGGGAGCTGTTTTTT; clone_size: .; d_call: .; v_call: TRBV3-1; j_call: TRBJ2-2
cdr3_aa: CSARTRTENIQYF; cdr3_nt: TGCAGTGCTAGAACCCGGACGGAAAACATTCAGTACTTC; clone_size: few; d_call: .; v_call: TRBV20-1; j_call: TRBJ2-4
cdr3_aa: CASSQHRGTDYNSPLHF; cdr3_nt: TGCGCCAGCAGCCAGCACAGGGGAACGGACTATAATTCACCCCTCCACTTT; clone_size: .; d_call: TRBD1; v_call: TRBV4-3; j_call: TRBJ1-6
cdr3_aa: CASSATGVNTEAFF; cdr3_nt: TGTGCCAGCAGCGCCACAGGGGTGAACACTGAAGCTTTCTTT; clone_size: .; d_call: TRBD1; v_call: TRBV9; j_call: TRBJ1-1
cdr3_aa: CASSAGQGTQPQHF; cdr3_nt: TGTGCCAGCAGCGCGGGACAGGGCACTCAGCCCCAGCATTTT; clone_size: .; d_call: TRBD1; v_call: TRBV5-6; j_call: TRBJ1-5
cdr3_aa: CASSPRGAGDTQYF; cdr3_nt: TGTGCCAGCAGCCCACGGGGGGCCGGGGATACGCAGTATTTT; clone_size: few; d_call: .; v_call: TRBV5-6; j_call: TRBJ2-3
cdr3_aa: CASSPGRGASPLHF; cdr3_nt: TGTGCCAGCAGTCCGGGCAGGGGAGCTTCACCCCTCCACTTT; clone_size: many; d_call: .; v_call: TRBV14; j_call: TRBJ1-6
cdr3_aa: CASSDRVYDNQPQHF; cdr3_nt: TGCGCCAGCAGTGACCGGGTATATGACAATCAGCCCCAGCATTTT; clone_size: .; d_call: .; v_call: TRBV10-2; j_call: TRBJ1-5
cdr3_aa: CAISDAGSRDTQYF; cdr3_nt: TGTGCCATCAGTGACGCGGGGAGCAGGGATACGCAGTATTTT; clone_size: .; d_call: .; v_call: TRBV10-3; j_call: TRBJ2-3
cdr3_aa: CASSTPTGELFF; cdr3_nt: TGTGCCAGCAGTACTCCCACCGGGGAGCTGTTTTTT; clone_size: many; d_call: .; v_call: TRBV28; j_call: TRBJ2-2
cdr3_aa: CASSHLRETQYF; cdr3_nt: TGTGCCAGCAGCCATTTAAGAGAGACCCAGTACTTC; clone_size: .; d_call: .; v_call: TRBV3-1; j_call: TRBJ2-5
cdr3_aa: CSVEGGGGVDTQYF; cdr3_nt: TGCAGCGTTGAAGGAGGCGGGGGGGTGGATACGCAGTATTTT; clone_size: .; d_call: TRBD2; v_call: TRBV29-1; j_call: TRBJ2-3